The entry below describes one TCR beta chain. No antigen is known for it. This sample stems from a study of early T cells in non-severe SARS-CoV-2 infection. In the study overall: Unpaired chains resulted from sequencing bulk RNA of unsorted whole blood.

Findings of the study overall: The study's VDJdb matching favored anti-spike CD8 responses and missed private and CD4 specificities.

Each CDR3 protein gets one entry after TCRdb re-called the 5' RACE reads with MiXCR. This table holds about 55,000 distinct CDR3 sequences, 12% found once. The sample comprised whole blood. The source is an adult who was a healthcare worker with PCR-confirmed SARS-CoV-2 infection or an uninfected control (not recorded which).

The CDR3 loop is CASRRHRQGDHGMVTGELFF. For the CDR3, the DNA is TGTGCCAGCAGACGCCACCGTCAGGGGGACCACGGGATGGTCACCGGGGAGCTGTTTTTT. The chain couples TRBV6-2 or TRBV6-3 to TRBJ2-2; 7 bases are shared with TRBD1. V was clipped by 6 bases and J by 4 bases; unmatched bases: 23. This CDR3 comprises 20 residues. CDR1 MNHEY and CDR2 SVGEGT come from the germline V gene.